Each of the 12 T cell receptor beta chains below was sequenced from the same sample in a study of T cells in Graves' hyperthyroidism and ophthalmopathy. TCR beta CDR3 regions were amplified from RNA transcripts. When the TCR CDR3 underwent first-round RT-PCR, the HTBI primer set was used. MiXCR, applied by TCRdb to the multiplex PCR reads, yields one record per CDR3 protein. Altogether about 480,000 distinct CDR3 sequences are present, approximately 15% being singletons, with the ten largest covering less than 20%. Sample: blood. Receptor source: a young woman with Graves' hyperthyroidism.

This clonotype was seen at least ten times. The V call is TRBV11-3, the J call TRBJ1-2; the D gene is possibly TRBD1 (5 bases). The germline gives CDR1 SGHNT, CDR2 YENEEA. This CDR3 region has 16 residues. Deletions cut 5 bases from V and 2 bases from J, with 18 bases between. The chain's CDR3 is CASSLTQGSRNYGYTF. DNA of the CDR3: TGTGCCAGCAGCCTAACCCAGGGATCGCGCAACTATGGCTACACCTTC.

This clonotype was counted at least ten times. This chain uses TRBV27 with TRBJ2-7, with D possibly being TRBD1 or TRBD2 (5 bases each). Germline CDR1 MNHEY, CDR2 SMNVEV (reference sequence). The CDR3 covers 17 residues. Trimming removed 2 bases from V and 2 bases from J, with 19 bases in between. CDR3 residues: CASSLGSWGPGTYEQYF. The CDR3 DNA reads as TGTGCCAGCAGTTTAGGTAGTTGGGGCCCCGGGACCTACGAGCAGTACTTC.

This clonotype was observed many times. V is TRBV6-1 and J is TRBJ2-7; D is perhaps TRBD1 (6 bases). The CDR3 has 14 amino acids. The V gene's germline CDR1 is MNHNS and CDR2 SASEGT. With 5 bases removed from V and 4 bases from J, the gap between germline ends came to 15 bases. The DNA of the CDR3 is TGTGCCAGCAGTACCCGTGAGGGGGTGTACGAGCAGTACGTC. Residues: CASSTREGVYEQYV.

This clonotype was detected ten times or more. V and J are TRBV30 and TRBJ2-3; tentatively, D is TRBD1 (5 bases). In germline, CDR1 is GTSNPN, CDR2 SVGIG (reference sequence). The V end lost 6 bases, the J end lost 2 bases, and 15 bases lay between the germline ends. The CDR3 spans 14 residues. The CDR3 reads CACPTGRDTDTQYF. In DNA, the CDR3 is TGTGCCTGCCCCACGGGCAGGGACACAGATACGCAGTATTTT.

V is TRBV18 and J is TRBJ2-5, with 7 bases fitting TRBD2. The trim removed 2 bases at V and 3 bases at J, leaving 6 bases unmatched. This CDR3 region has 15 residues. Germline CDR1 and CDR2: KGHSH and LQKENI. CDR3 sequence (DNA): TGTGCCAGCTCACCAACGTACAGCGGGGAAGAGACCCAGTACTTC. Protein: CASSPTYSGEETQYF.

This sequence joins TRBV9 and TRBJ2-1, with 11 positions matching TRBD2. The germline gives CDR1 SGDLS, CDR2 YYNGEE. The J segment lost 11 bases and the V segment lost 4 bases, leaving 8 bases of the junction unmatched. There are 14 residues in the CDR3. The CDR3 region is CASSPTSGSTQQFF. DNA of the CDR3: TGTGCCAGCAGCCCAACTAGCGGGAGTACCCAGCAGTTCTTC.

This clonotype was seen repeatedly, ten times or more. The chain joins TRBV7-6 to TRBJ2-1, with TRBD1 identical over 10 bases. The CDR3 consists of 16 residues. Trimming cost V 5 bases and J 8 bases; bases outside gene matches: 12. The germline V gene has CDR1 SGHVS and CDR2 FNYEAQ. CDR3 nucleotides: TGTGCCAGCAGCCTTACTCCGGGACAGGGGTCGCATGAGCAGTTCTTC. This gives the protein CASSLTPGQGSHEQFF.

This clonotype has more than one count but fewer than ten. This rearrangement joins TRBV20-1 to TRBJ1-5; D is undetermined. V was cut by 7 bases and J by 1 base, with 11 bases left in between. The CDR3 contains 13 residues. Germline CDR1 reads DFQATT; CDR2 reads SNEGSKA (reference sequence). CDR3 amino acids: CSVAATSNQPQHF. For the CDR3, the DNA is TGCAGTGTTGCAGCTACCAGCAATCAGCCCCAGCATTTT.

This clonotype was counted ten times or more. The V gene is TRBV11-2, the J gene TRBJ2-5, with D perhaps given as TRBD1 or TRBD2 (5 bases each). The CDR3 contains 15 residues. The germline V gene encodes CDR1 SGHAT and CDR2 FQNNGV. The V gene lost 4 bases and the J gene lost 2 bases, with 14 bases spanning the gap. CDR3 sequence (DNA): TGTGCCAGCAGCTACCGTAGTGGGGGACAAGAGACCCAGTACTTC. Translation gives CASSYRSGGQETQYF.

This rearrangement joins TRBV27 to TRBJ1-2; D is perhaps TRBD1 (5 bases). This CDR3 is built from 15 residues. Germline values: CDR1 MNHEY, CDR2 SMNVEV (reference sequence). The ends were cut back, 5 bases at V and 5 bases at J, with 18 bases in the middle. CDR3 coding DNA: TGTGCCAGCAGTGCCCCCGGGGGAACTACTTATGGCTACACCTTC. Translated, it gives CASSAPGGTTYGYTF.

This clonotype was counted a few times. The junction does not match germline at one end; this may be a read error. The genes are TRBV27 and TRBJ2-3; D is unclear. Looked up from germline, CDR1 is MNHEY and CDR2 is SMNVEV (reference sequence). CDR3 length: 11 amino acids. CDR3 nucleotides: TGTGCCAGCAGTAGCACAGATACGCGGTATTTT. Protein sequence: CASSSTDTRYF.

This clonotype was detected ten times or more. The rearrangement joins TRBV9 to TRBJ2-7, with TRBD1 as a possible D gene (7 bases). The CDR3 spans 16 residues. V lost 0 bases and J lost 5, with 18 bases in between. Germline V gene data show CDR1 as SGDLS and CDR2 as YYNGEE. The CDR3 DNA is TGTGCCAGCAGCGTAGTAGCGAAGGCGGGACAGCACGAGCAGTACTTC. This codes for CASSVVAKAGQHEQYF.